One sample yielded the 22 T cell receptor beta chains listed below, sequenced in a study of identical twins. TCRdb fed the 5' RACE reads into MiXCR, producing one record per CDR3 protein. The table has approximately 500,000 distinct CDR3 sequences, roughly 24% seen once. The same specimen was also included in a second study, on T cells expressing NK-cell markers.

Sample: CD4+ T cells sorted from blood. The receptors come from a woman between 18 and 29 years old in good health.

This clonotype was counted ten times or more. The genes are TRBV7-9 and TRBJ2-7, with D unclear. CDR3 length: 13 amino acids. Between the trimmed V and J ends, which lost 1 base and 6 bases, there was a span of 10 bases. Germline-derived CDR1 and CDR2 are SEHNR and FQNEAQ (reference sequence). The CDR3 nucleotides are TGTGCCAGCAGCTTAGTTTCTGGGTCCGAGCAGTACTTC. It encodes CASSLVSGSEQYF.

The chain employs TRBV29-1 and TRBJ2-7; D is perhaps TRBD2 (6 bases). The CDR3 consists of 12 residues. V lost 5 bases and J lost 4, with 12 bases in between. CDR1 SQVTM and CDR2 ANQGSEA come from the germline V gene. The CDR3 loop reads CSVSARGYEQYF. The CDR3 coding sequence is TGCAGCGTTTCCGCCCGGGGGTACGAGCAGTACTTC.

The J gene is TRBJ2-3, the V gene TRBV5-1; D possibly corresponds to TRBD2 (5 bases). V was trimmed by 4 bases and J by 2 bases, leaving 14 bases between them. Germline V gene sequence: CDR1 SGHRS, CDR2 YFSETQ. This CDR3 has 15 residues. CDR3 coding DNA: TGCGCCAGCAGCGCGGGCCCTCGTCCCACAGATACGCAGTATTTT. It encodes CASSAGPRPTDTQYF.

Ten or more counts support this clonotype. The rearrangement links TRBV25-1 to TRBJ2-6, with D unresolved. Germline assignment: CDR1 MGHDK and CDR2 SYGVNS. V was shortened by 5 bases and J by 4 bases, with 6 bases between the two germline ends. This CDR3 spans 13 amino acids. The CDR3 loop is CASSPAGANVLTF. CDR3 DNA: TGTGCCAGCAGTCCCGCGGGGGCCAACGTCCTGACTTTC.

A few counts support this clonotype. The chain couples TRBV7-6 to TRBJ2-2; 7 bases align to TRBD2. The CDR3 is made up of 16 amino acids. Germline CDR1 and CDR2: SGHVS and FNYEAQ. Unmatched junction bases numbered 1, after V lost 0 bases and J lost 0 bases. The CDR3 DNA sequence: TGTGCCAGCAGCTTAGCTCGGGGGGCGAACACCGGGGAGCTGTTTTTT. It is translated as CASSLARGANTGELFF.

This clonotype has only a few counts. V usage is TRBV12-3 or TRBV12-4 and J usage is TRBJ1-6; possibly TRBD1 for D (5 bases). CDR3 length: 11 residues. V lost 3 bases, J lost 14 bases, and 8 bases lay in between. The CDR3 spells CASSFMGALHF. The CDR3 DNA reads TGTGCCAGCAGTTTTATGGGGGCCCTCCACTTT.

This clonotype has at least ten counts. One end of the junction varies from germline; a read error may be responsible. The chain carries TRBV5-1 and TRBJ2-7; D gene ambiguous. The CDR3 runs to 13 residues. Germline lookup yields CDR1 SGHRS and CDR2 YFSETQ. The CDR3 loop reads CASSLTDSYEQYF. CDR3 nucleotides: TGTGCCAGCAGTTTGACTGACTCCTACGAGCAGTACTTC.

The CDR3 DNA sequence: TGCAGTGCCACCGCTTTAGCGGGAGACTACAATGAGCAGTTCTTC. It translates to CSATALAGDYNEQFF. The chain combines TRBV20-1 with TRBJ2-1; 9 bases are a match to TRBD2. The V gene end was trimmed by 6 bases and the J gene end by 3 bases; junction bases not matched to a gene: 9. The CDR3 contains 15 residues. From germline, CDR1 is DFQATT and CDR2 SNEGSKA (reference sequence).

This clonotype was observed a handful of times. V gene TRBV4-3 combines with J gene TRBJ2-3; 10 positions match TRBD2. After removal of 5 bases from V and 4 bases from J, the junction contained 15 bases not matched to a gene. The CDR3 has 18 residues. Per the germline V gene, CDR1 is LGHNA and CDR2 is YSLEER. The CDR3 reads CASSSRSLAGVGADTQYF. For the CDR3, the DNA is TGCGCCAGCAGCTCAAGATCCCTAGCGGGAGTTGGAGCAGATACGCAGTATTTT.

In its sample, this clonotype was seen once. The chain combines TRBV20-1 with TRBJ2-7; possible D gene TRBD1, 6 bases. The CDR3 totals 12 residues. V was clipped by 6 bases and J by 9 bases, with 18 bases between them. In germline, CDR1 is DFQATT, CDR2 SNEGSKA (reference sequence). CDR3 in amino acids: CSAPVGGEMQYF. The DNA for the CDR3 is TGCAGTGCACCCGTTGGGGGCGAGATGCAGTACTTC.

V and J are TRBV25-1 and TRBJ2-3, with a tentative D call TRBD1 (6 bases). Between the trimmed V and J ends, which lost 2 bases and 8 bases, there was a span of 23 bases. The CDR3 extends over 17 amino acids. The germline CDR1 and CDR2 sequences are MGHDK and SYGVNS. The DNA for the CDR3 is TGTGCCAGCAGTGAAAGAGTCGGAAGGAGATTAGGGGGTACGCAGTATTTT. Amino acid sequence: CASSERVGRRLGGTQYF.

The rearrangement uses TRBV29-1 and TRBJ2-3, with 7 bases identical to TRBD1. The germline CDR1 and CDR2 sequences are SQVTM and ANQGSEA. There are 12 residues in the CDR3. V shed 7 bases, J shed 3 bases, and the junction held 4 bases outside the gene matches. The CDR3 region is CSGGTATDTQYF. DNA of the CDR3: TGCAGCGGTGGGACAGCAACAGATACGCAGTATTTT.

The rearrangement joins TRBV12-3 or TRBV12-4 to TRBJ2-7, with unresolved D. Trimming shortened V by 2 bases and J by 0 bases, and 8 bases separated the two germline ends. The CDR3 consists of 14 residues. CDR3 in DNA: TGTGCCAGCAGTTTACGCGGTTACTCCTACGAGCAGTACTTC. Residues: CASSLRGYSYEQYF.

This clonotype was seen a few times. The V call is TRBV20-1, the J call TRBJ2-1, with 9 bases lining up with TRBD2. Looked up from germline, CDR1 is DFQATT and CDR2 is SNEGSKA (reference sequence). The CDR3 is 16 residues long. Trimming removed 1 base from V and 1 base from J; junction bases left unmatched: 5. CDR3 loop: CSARAPGLASYNEQFF. In DNA form, the CDR3 reads TGCAGTGCTAGAGCCCCGGGACTAGCTTCCTACAATGAGCAGTTCTTC.

In its sample, this clonotype was seen a few times. At one end, the junction sequence differs from germline, possibly due to a read error. The chain has TRBV5-1 and TRBJ2-3; tentatively, D is TRBD2 (6 bases). Germline V gives CDR1 SGHRS, CDR2 YFSETQ. This CDR3 comprises 14 residues. This CDR3 is CASSFTAGTLLLNF. The CDR3 DNA sequence: TGCGCCAGCAGCTTCACCGCCGGGACTCTGCTACTGAATTTT.

The table lists this clonotype with a few counts. The V call is TRBV6-2 or TRBV6-3, the J call TRBJ2-7; TRBD1 agrees at 7 bases. The CDR3 consists of 13 residues. J gave up 2 bases and V 6 bases, and 4 bases lay outside the gene matches. Germline assignment: CDR1 MNHEY and CDR2 SVGEGT. The CDR3 DNA reads TGTGCCAGCAGGACCACAGGGGCCTACGAGCAGTACTTC. Residues: CASRTTGAYEQYF.

This clonotype appeared a few times. The chain carries TRBV9 and TRBJ1-1; a weak D match, TRBD1 (5 bases). The length of the CDR3 is 13 residues. The germline gives CDR1 SGDLS, CDR2 YYNGEE. Trimming took off 7 bases at V and 4 bases at J, with 14 bases between the two ends. The CDR3 coding sequence is TGTGCCAGCTCCAGGGTTTTCCGCACTGAAGCTTTCTTT. Translating gives CASSRVFRTEAFF.

The J gene is TRBJ1-1, the V gene TRBV6-1; 7 bases map to TRBD1. Germline assignment: CDR1 MNHNS and CDR2 SASEGT. This CDR3 has 13 residues. Trimming at V came to 6 bases and at J to 5 bases, leaving 6 bases not matched to a gene. Here the CDR3 reads CASRGGGRTEAFF. Here the CDR3 DNA reads TGTGCCAGCAGAGGAGGGGGCAGGACTGAAGCTTTCTTT.

This clonotype occurred a few times. The chain carries TRBV20-1 and TRBJ2-7; TRBD1 aligns across 8 bases. The CDR3 spans 13 residues. The trim removed 3 bases at V and 3 bases at J, leaving 4 bases unmatched. Per the germline V gene, CDR1 is DFQATT and CDR2 is SNEGSKA (reference sequence). Written as DNA, the CDR3 is TGCAGTGCTAGCAGGGGGCCGTTCTACGAGCAGTACTTC. This sequence encodes CSASRGPFYEQYF.

A few counts support this clonotype. The chain joins TRBV6-5 to TRBJ2-3; D unclear. CDR3 length: 14 amino acids. Trimming left V 4 bases short and J 5 bases short, with 13 bases between. Germline V gene sequence: CDR1 MNHEY, CDR2 SVGAGI. In DNA form, the CDR3 reads TGTGCCAGCAGTTCCTCTAGTGGTGGAGATACGCAGTATTTT. Its translation is CASSSSSGGDTQYF.

This sequence joins TRBV5-1 and TRBJ2-5, with D perhaps matching TRBD1 (5 bases). V was clipped by 4 bases and J by 5 bases, with 15 bases between them. The germline gives CDR1 SGHRS, CDR2 YFSETQ. The CDR3 contains 14 residues. CDR3 protein: CASSRLGRVETQYF. The CDR3 nucleotides are TGCGCCAGCAGCCGTCTCGGCAGGGTTGAGACCCAGTACTTC.

Here the CDR3 reads CASSVGPGQGINEKLFF. CDR3 in DNA: TGTGCCAGCAGCGTAGGACCGGGACAGGGGATTAATGAAAAACTGTTTTTT. The gene calls are TRBV9 and TRBJ1-4; 10 bases are shared with TRBD1. V was pared by 0 bases and J by 4 bases, with 6 bases of the junction left unmatched. The germline gives CDR1 SGDLS, CDR2 YYNGEE. CDR3 length: 17 residues.